This TCR beta chain comes out of a study of blood T cell repertoires in COVID-19. Across the study: T cells, B-cell-depleted T cells, or PBMCs supplied cDNA or gDNA.

Per the original data handling: For nucleated cells, counts were estimated from reference gene primer amplification. Data came from immunoSEQ multiplex PCR; TCRdb stores just in-frame clones and leaves some out. V and J calls and clone size are copied from that table; D and trimming were computed from the DNA. Here the sample spans 200,000 to 300,000 clones, 85% to 90% being singletons. The clonotype comes from a woman aged 60 to 75 with COVID-19, enrolled during active disease. The sequencing sample was made of peripheral blood.

Here the CDR3 DNA reads TGTGCCTGGGCCCCCGGAGCGGGGACCTACGAGCAGTACTTC. As protein: CAWAPGAGTYEQYF. This sequence joins TRBV30 and TRBJ2-7, with TRBD2 identical over 7 bases. V lost 5 bases and J lost 2; bases outside the gene matches: 9. The CDR3 runs 14 residues. Germline assignment: CDR1 GTSNPN and CDR2 SVGIG (reference sequence).